This TCR beta chain was recorded in a study of siplizumab effects on memory and regulatory T cells. General study results and limits: The alloresponse seemed to draw substantially on naive T cells, which appeared more diverse than memory cells. Siplizumab led to significantly less abundant alloreactive sequences that could be traced back to unstimulated CD4+ memory cells. Proliferating Tregs in siplizumab cultures were never verified as suppressive.

TCR templates, around 98,000 per sample, were assayed. TCRdb keeps only in-frame clones here, not all; method: immunoSEQ multiplex PCR. Of around 100,000 clones in the sample, 94% were seen once. Concerning this clone itself: Its antigen remains unknown.

CDR1 and CDR2 (germline): SNHLY, FYNNEI. Trimming removed 7 bases at V and 2 bases at J, with 21 bases between. The CDR3 is 17 amino acids. The chain couples TRBV2 to TRBJ1-5; no definite D call. Material for sequencing was non-Treg CD4+ T cells sorted from blood. The TCR comes from a human donor in good health. The CDR3 DNA is TGTGCCAGCACCCTCGGACGTATCATCCGGGGCAATCAGCCCCAGCATTTT. Translating gives CASTLGRIIRGNQPQHF.